Listed here are 3 T cell receptor beta chains from one sample, sequenced in a study of blood T cell repertoires in COVID-19. Assay used: immunoSEQ multiplex PCR; TCRdb lists only in-frame clones, some missing. This table holds 280,000 or so clones, about 85% found once. The sequencing input was peripheral blood. These receptors were collected from a human donor in a cohort sampled during active COVID-19.

The table lists this clone with a count of one. The chain is built from TRBV18 and TRBJ1-1; tentative D call: TRBD1 (5 bases). Trimming left V 5 bases short and J 11 bases short, with 15 bases between. The CDR3 is made up of 12 amino acids. In germline, CDR1 is KGHSH, CDR2 LQKENI. The CDR3 loop reads CASSSGGARAFF. The CDR3 nucleotides are TGTGCCAGCTCAAGTGGAGGGGCGAGGGCTTTCTTT. Looking up the rest from reference TRBV18 and TRBJ1-1 gives the full variable domain: NAGVMQNPRHLVRRRGQEARLRCSPMKGHSHVYWYRQLPEEGLKFMVYLQKENIIDESGMPKERFSAEFPKEGPSILRIQQVVRGDSAAYFCASSSGGARAFFGQGTRLTVV.

This chain joins TRBV18 and TRBJ2-2; 12 nucleotides line up with TRBD2. Trimming at V came to 6 bases and at J to 6 bases, leaving 8 bases not matched to a gene. The CDR3 is 16 residues long. Germline V gene lookup returns CDR1 KGHSH and CDR2 LQKENI. CDR3 sequence (DNA): TGTGCCAGCTCGGTGACTAGCGGGAGTCGGGCCGGGGAGCTGTTTTTT. It is translated as CASSVTSGSRAGELFF.

There are a few counts of this clone. The chain employs TRBV5-1 and TRBJ2-3, with D tentatively TRBD2 (5 bases). CDR1 is SGHRS, CDR2 YFSETQ, per germline. Deletions cut 2 bases from V and 0 bases from J, with 7 bases between. The CDR3 extends over 14 amino acids. CDR3 sequence: CASSLAASTDTQYF. CDR3 sequence (DNA): TGCGCCAGCAGCTTAGCGGCTAGCACAGATACGCAGTATTTT. Filled out from reference TRBV5-1 and TRBJ2-3, the complete variable domain reads KAGVTQTPRYLIKTRGQQVTLSCSPISGHRSVSWYQQTPGQGLQFLFEYFSETQRNKGNFPGRFSGRQFSNSRSEMNVSTLELGDSALYLCASSLAASTDTQYFGPGTRLTVL.